These T cell receptor beta chains were read from a single sample in a study of blood T cells in healthy people across ages. Each CDR3 protein gets one entry after TCRdb re-called the 5' RACE reads with MiXCR. The sample comprises over 1,300,000 distinct CDR3 sequences, roughly 64% of which are singletons, and 6.7% rests with the top ten. Sequenced input: blood. The receptors come from a man aged 18 to 29 in good health. The CDR3 runs from the conserved cysteine through the conserved F or W. A D gene is named only where the DNA matches it firmly. Part of the rows lack a size; the others show once, few, many or a class for expanded clones.

D gene: TRBD2
V gene: TRBV5-1
J gene: TRBJ2-1
clone size: NA
CDR3 DNA: TGCGCCAGCAGCTTGGCCTCCTCAAATCTAGCGGGGGCACCACTCGATGAGCAGTTCTTC
CDR3 protein: CASSLASSNLAGAPLDEQFF

D gene: TRBD1
V gene: TRBV14
J gene: TRBJ2-5
clone size: once
CDR3 DNA: TGTGCCAGCAGCCCGTACAGGGGCGACCAAGAGACCCAGTACTTC
CDR3 protein: CASSPYRGDQETQYF

D gene: TRBD1
V gene: TRBV7-2
J gene: TRBJ2-7
clone size: many
CDR3 DNA: TGCGCCAGCAGCCCGACAGGGGGATCCTACGAGCAGTACTTC
CDR3 protein: CASSPTGGSYEQYF

D gene: NA
V gene: TRBV6-1
J gene: TRBJ1-5
clone size: NA
CDR3 DNA: TGTGCCAGCAGGCCCTCACGGGACTATAGCAATCAGCCCCAGCATTTT
CDR3 protein: CASRPSRDYSNQPQHF

D gene: NA
V gene: TRBV7-9
J gene: TRBJ2-6
clone size: NA
CDR3 DNA: TGTGCCAGCAGCTTAGTGAATGGGGCCAACGTCCTGACTTTC
CDR3 protein: CASSLVNGANVLTF

D gene: NA
V gene: TRBV3-1
J gene: TRBJ2-7
clone size: NA
CDR3 DNA: TGTGCCAGCAGCCACAGGGGCCAGTTAGACGAGCAGTACTTC
CDR3 protein: CASSHRGQLDEQYF

D gene: NA
V gene: TRBV6-1
J gene: TRBJ2-1
clone size: few
CDR3 DNA: TGTGCCACCACCCTACGGAATAAGGATGAGCAGTTCTTC
CDR3 protein: CATTLRNKDEQFF

D gene: NA
V gene: TRBV4-2
J gene: TRBJ2-7
clone size: NA
CDR3 DNA: TGTGCCAGCAGAGGGGAGAATCACAATGAGCAGTACTTC
CDR3 protein: CASRGENHNEQYF

D gene: TRBD1
V gene: TRBV10-3
J gene: TRBJ1-2
clone size: few
CDR3 DNA: TGTGCCATCAGTGAGTCGGGGACAGGCGACTATGGCTACACCTTC
CDR3 protein: CAISESGTGDYGYTF

D gene: TRBD2
V gene: TRBV6-1
J gene: TRBJ2-1
clone size: NA
CDR3 DNA: TGTGCCAGCAGGGAACTAGCGGGAGGGCCCCCCAATGAGCAGTTCTTC
CDR3 protein: CASRELAGGPPNEQFF

D gene: TRBD2
V gene: TRBV7-9
J gene: TRBJ2-7
clone size: few
CDR3 DNA: TGTGCCAGCGTACCGTGGGGGACTACAAACTCCTACGAGCAGTACTTC
CDR3 protein: CASVPWGTTNSYEQYF

D gene: TRBD1
V gene: TRBV7-9
J gene: TRBJ1-4
clone size: NA
CDR3 DNA: TGTGCCAGCAGCTCAGGACAGGGAGGCATCCTGTTTTTT
CDR3 protein: CASSSGQGGILFF

D gene: NA
V gene: TRBV9
J gene: TRBJ1-5
clone size: NA
CDR3 DNA: TGTGCCAGCAGCGAGGACTCTAGCAATCAGCCCCAGCATTTT
CDR3 protein: CASSEDSSNQPQHF

D gene: NA
V gene: TRBV18
J gene: TRBJ1-1
clone size: once
CDR3 DNA: TGTGCCAGCTCACCAACACTACAGACCTGGGACACTGAAGCTTTCTTT
CDR3 protein: CASSPTLQTWDTEAFF

D gene: TRBD1
V gene: TRBV7-2
J gene: TRBJ2-7
clone size: few
CDR3 DNA: TGTGCCAGCAGCAAACCAGGGGGTTCTAACTACGAGCAGTACTTC
CDR3 protein: CASSKPGGSNYEQYF

D gene: NA
V gene: TRBV7-7
J gene: TRBJ2-7
clone size: NA
CDR3 DNA: TGTGCTAGCAGCTTAGCCAAGGGGAGCTCCTACGAGCAGTACTTC
CDR3 protein: CASSLAKGSSYEQYF

D gene: NA
V gene: TRBV6-5
J gene: TRBJ1-1
clone size: once
CDR3 DNA: TGTGCCAGCAGTTCACCGGACAGATGGACTGAAGCTTTCTTT
CDR3 protein: CASSSPDRWTEAFF

D gene: NA
V gene: TRBV12-3/TRBV12-4
J gene: TRBJ2-1
clone size: few
CDR3 DNA: TGTGCCAGCAGAGGTGGGGGCCACTTCAATGAGCAGTTCTTC
CDR3 protein: CASRGGGHFNEQFF

D gene: TRBD1
V gene: TRBV28
J gene: TRBJ2-7
clone size: NA
CDR3 DNA: TGTGCCAGCAGTGGATGGGACAGGGGGTACTCCTACGAGCAACCCTCCTACGAGCAGTACTTC
CDR3 protein: CASSGWDRGYSYEQPSYEQYF

D gene: NA
V gene: TRBV4-1
J gene: TRBJ2-7
clone size: few
CDR3 DNA: TGCGCCAGCAGCCAAGGTCCAGCGGAGTCCTACGAGCAGTACTTC
CDR3 protein: CASSQGPAESYEQYF

D gene: NA
V gene: TRBV20-1
J gene: TRBJ2-4
clone size: NA
CDR3 DNA: TGCAGTGCTAGAGAAGGGAAACTAGCCAAAAACATTCAGTACTTC
CDR3 protein: CSAREGKLAKNIQYF

D gene: TRBD1
V gene: TRBV6-6
J gene: TRBJ2-5
clone size: few
CDR3 DNA: TGTGCCAGCATCATAGACAGGGCCGGTGAGCAGTACTTC
CDR3 protein: CASIIDRAGEQYF

D gene: NA
V gene: TRBV12-3/TRBV12-4
J gene: TRBJ1-2
clone size: few
CDR3 DNA: TGTGCCAGCAGTTTAGGAAGACCCCCTCGGGGCTACACCTTC
CDR3 protein: CASSLGRPPRGYTF

D gene: NA
V gene: TRBV30
J gene: TRBJ1-2
clone size: NA
CDR3 DNA: TGTGCCTGGAGTGAGGCGGGTTACGTGGAGGGCTACACCTTC
CDR3 protein: CAWSEAGYVEGYTF

D gene: TRBD1
V gene: TRBV4-1
J gene: TRBJ1-5
clone size: NA
CDR3 DNA: TGCGCCAGCAGCCAACCAGGCGAGGGGGCTCAGCCCCAGCATTTT
CDR3 protein: CASSQPGEGAQPQHF

D gene: TRBD2
V gene: TRBV20-1
J gene: TRBJ2-3
clone size: NA
CDR3 DNA: TGCAGTGCCAGGTCGAGACTAGCCCGCACAGATACGCAGTATTTT
CDR3 protein: CSARSRLARTDTQYF

D gene: TRBD1
V gene: TRBV27
J gene: TRBJ2-7
clone size: NA
CDR3 DNA: TGTGCCAGCAGTTTTTTTGGGACAGCCTCCTACGAGCAGTACTTC
CDR3 protein: CASSFFGTASYEQYF

D gene: TRBD2
V gene: TRBV20-1
J gene: TRBJ2-3
clone size: NA
CDR3 DNA: TGCAGTGCTATTGCGGGAGGATCCAATACGCAGTATTTT
CDR3 protein: CSAIAGGSNTQYF

D gene: NA
V gene: TRBV15
J gene: TRBJ2-1
clone size: NA
CDR3 DNA: TGTGCCACCAGCCCCGAGAAAGGGGGATTTTACAATGAGCAGTTCTTC
CDR3 protein: CATSPEKGGFYNEQFF

D gene: NA
V gene: TRBV27
J gene: TRBJ1-5
clone size: few
CDR3 DNA: TGTGCCAGCAGCCCTAGCACAGGGCATCAGCCCCAGCATTTT
CDR3 protein: CASSPSTGHQPQHF

D gene: NA
V gene: TRBV29-1
J gene: TRBJ2-1
clone size: few
CDR3 DNA: TGCAGCGCCCCAAGAGGGGGGGCTGAGCAGTTCTTC
CDR3 protein: CSAPRGGAEQFF

D gene: NA
V gene: TRBV20-1
J gene: TRBJ1-4
clone size: once
CDR3 DNA: TGCAGTGCTATCGGGGGGGAGGATGAAAAACTGTTTTTT
CDR3 protein: CSAIGGEDEKLFF

D gene: NA
V gene: TRBV9
J gene: TRBJ2-3
clone size: once
CDR3 DNA: TGTGCCAGCAGCGGGGGACTTACCACAGATACGCAGTATTTT
CDR3 protein: CASSGGLTTDTQYF

D gene: TRBD2
V gene: TRBV9
J gene: TRBJ2-3
clone size: NA
CDR3 DNA: TGTGCCAGCAGCGTCGGGGGGGCCCTCACAGATACGCAGTATTTT
CDR3 protein: CASSVGGALTDTQYF

D gene: NA
V gene: TRBV4-3
J gene: TRBJ2-1
clone size: NA
CDR3 DNA: TGCGCCAGCAGCCAAGATCTCTGGTCTAATGAGCAGTTCTTC
CDR3 protein: CASSQDLWSNEQFF

D gene: NA
V gene: TRBV5-1
J gene: TRBJ2-7
clone size: NA
CDR3 DNA: TGCGCCAGCAGCTTGGGTGGTCCACCGAGGTCCTACGAGCAGTACTTC
CDR3 protein: CASSLGGPPRSYEQYF

D gene: NA
V gene: TRBV4-2
J gene: TRBJ1-1
clone size: NA
CDR3 DNA: TGTGCCAGCAGCCAATCTAGGAGCACTGAAGCTTTCTTT
CDR3 protein: CASSQSRSTEAFF

D gene: NA
V gene: TRBV4-1
J gene: TRBJ1-1
clone size: NA
CDR3 DNA: TGCGCCAGCAGCCCTCCCAACGAGGTCTACACTGAAGCTTTCTTT
CDR3 protein: CASSPPNEVYTEAFF

D gene: NA
V gene: TRBV25-1
J gene: TRBJ1-2
clone size: NA
CDR3 DNA: TGTGCCAGCAGCGGGACCTCTGGAGGACCGGACTATGGCTACACCTTC
CDR3 protein: CASSGTSGGPDYGYTF

D gene: TRBD1
V gene: TRBV20-1
J gene: TRBJ2-7
clone size: few
CDR3 DNA: TGCAGTGCCGGAAGGTCCCAGGGGGACCCCTACGAGCAGTACTTC
CDR3 protein: CSAGRSQGDPYEQYF

D gene: TRBD2
V gene: TRBV20-1
J gene: TRBJ2-1
clone size: NA
CDR3 DNA: TGCAGTGCCCCACCGTTGCGACTAGCGGGAACCTCCTACAATGAGCAGTTCTTC
CDR3 protein: CSAPPLRLAGTSYNEQFF

D gene: NA
V gene: TRBV7-9
J gene: TRBJ1-2
clone size: NA
CDR3 DNA: TGTGCCAGCAGCTTAGGGACGCCCTATGGCTACACCTTC
CDR3 protein: CASSLGTPYGYTF

D gene: NA
V gene: TRBV20-1
J gene: TRBJ2-1
clone size: NA
CDR3 DNA: TGCAGTGCTGATGCGGGATTGAGGAATGAGCAGTTCTTC
CDR3 protein: CSADAGLRNEQFF

D gene: NA
V gene: TRBV21-1
J gene: TRBJ1-2
clone size: NA
CDR3 DNA: TGTGCCAGCAGCAAAACGGACAGCCCTAACTATGGCTACACCTTC
CDR3 protein: CASSKTDSPNYGYTF

D gene: TRBD1
V gene: TRBV29-1
J gene: TRBJ2-7
clone size: NA
CDR3 DNA: TGCAGCGTCCTAAGAAGCCCGGACAGGGGGTTCCACGAGCAGTACTTC
CDR3 protein: CSVLRSPDRGFHEQYF

D gene: TRBD2
V gene: TRBV10-3
J gene: TRBJ2-7
clone size: few
CDR3 DNA: TGTGCCATCAGTTCAGGACTAGCGGGGTTCTCCTACGAGCAGTACTTC
CDR3 protein: CAISSGLAGFSYEQYF

D gene: NA
V gene: TRBV27
J gene: TRBJ2-4
clone size: NA
CDR3 DNA: TGTGCCAGCAGCCCGACAGGGAGGGAAAACATTCAGTACTTC
CDR3 protein: CASSPTGRENIQYF

D gene: TRBD2
V gene: TRBV7-2
J gene: TRBJ2-7
clone size: NA
CDR3 DNA: TGTGCCAGCAGGAAAGGTGGCGGGGGGGTCGGCGAGCAGTACTTC
CDR3 protein: CASRKGGGGVGEQYF

D gene: NA
V gene: TRBV10-2
J gene: TRBJ1-2
clone size: NA
CDR3 DNA: TGCGCCAGCAGTCATTACCGGGACACGGAAGGCTACACCTTC
CDR3 protein: CASSHYRDTEGYTF

D gene: NA
V gene: TRBV29-1
J gene: TRBJ2-3
clone size: NA
CDR3 DNA: TGCAGCGTTCAAGGGGGGGCGCGTTTAACAGATACGCAGTATTTT
CDR3 protein: CSVQGGARLTDTQYF

D gene: NA
V gene: TRBV28
J gene: TRBJ2-5
clone size: NA
CDR3 DNA: TGTGCCAGCAGTTTATTTGCGGGACAGACGCAAGAGACCCAGTACTTC
CDR3 protein: CASSLFAGQTQETQYF

D gene: NA
V gene: TRBV7-9
J gene: TRBJ2-7
clone size: NA
CDR3 DNA: TGTGCCAGCAGTTCCCTAACAGGGAAAGAGGGAACGCAGTACTTC
CDR3 protein: CASSSLTGKEGTQYF